The T cell receptor (beta chain) under discussion was sequenced for a study of blood T cell repertoires in COVID-19. Looking at the study overall: T cells, B-cell-depleted T cells, or PBMCs provided the cDNA or gDNA that served as material.

The CDR3 has 14 amino acids. Trimming shortened V by 0 bases and J by 2 bases, and 9 bases separated the two germline ends. The germline gives CDR1 SGDLS, CDR2 YYNGEE. Only one count was recorded for this clone. The age range of participants was roughly 18 to 90 years, with residence in about 25 US areas. Participant reports of clinical history set cohort assignment. Recovered status applied to Cohort 3 donors who had two consecutive negative PCRs. It also applied to those with clearance or with symptom resolution. Using immunoSEQ multiplex PCR, the repertoire was profiled, and TCRdb retains in-frame clones only, with some absent. Of some 270,000 clones listed, around 92% are singletons.

The source material was PBMCs or T cells enriched from blood (not recorded which). This TCR was recovered from a woman aged 60 to 75 who had recovered from COVID-19. The chain links TRBV9 to TRBJ2-7, with D perhaps matching TRBD2 (6 bases). CDR3 residues: CASSVALAPYEQYF. In DNA, the CDR3 is TGTGCCAGCAGCGTAGCACTAGCCCCCTACGAGCAGTACTTC.